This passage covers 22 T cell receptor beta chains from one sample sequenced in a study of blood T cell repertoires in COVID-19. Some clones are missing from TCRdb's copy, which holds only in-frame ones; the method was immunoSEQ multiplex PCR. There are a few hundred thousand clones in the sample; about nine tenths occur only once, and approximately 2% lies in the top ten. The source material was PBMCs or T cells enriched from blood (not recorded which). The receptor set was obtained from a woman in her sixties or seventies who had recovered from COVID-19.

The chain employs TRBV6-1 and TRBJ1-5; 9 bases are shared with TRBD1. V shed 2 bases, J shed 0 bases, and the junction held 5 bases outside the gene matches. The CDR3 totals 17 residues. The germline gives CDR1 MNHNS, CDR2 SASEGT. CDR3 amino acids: CASSEFGQGYSNQPQHF. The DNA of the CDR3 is TGTGCCAGCAGTGAATTTGGACAGGGGTATAGCAATCAGCCCCAGCATTTT.

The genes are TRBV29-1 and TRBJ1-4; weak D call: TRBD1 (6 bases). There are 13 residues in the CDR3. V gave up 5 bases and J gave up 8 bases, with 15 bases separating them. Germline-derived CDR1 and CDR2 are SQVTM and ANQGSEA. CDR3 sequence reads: CSVPGQIGEKLFF. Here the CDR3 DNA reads TGCAGCGTTCCCGGACAGATTGGAGAAAAACTGTTTTTT.

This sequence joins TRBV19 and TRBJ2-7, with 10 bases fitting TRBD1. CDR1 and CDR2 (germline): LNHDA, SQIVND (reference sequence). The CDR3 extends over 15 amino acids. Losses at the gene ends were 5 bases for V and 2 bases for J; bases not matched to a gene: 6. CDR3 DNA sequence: TGTGCCAGTAGTGGGACGGGGACAGGGGCCTACGAGCAGTACTTC. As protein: CASSGTGTGAYEQYF.

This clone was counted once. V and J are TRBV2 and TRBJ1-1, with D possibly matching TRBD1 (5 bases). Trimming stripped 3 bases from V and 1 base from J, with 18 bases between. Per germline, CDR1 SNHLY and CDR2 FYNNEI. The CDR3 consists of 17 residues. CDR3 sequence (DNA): TGTGCCAGCAGTGACCCCCAAGACAGTGTGAAGAACACTGAAGCTTTCTTT. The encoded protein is CASSDPQDSVKNTEAFF.

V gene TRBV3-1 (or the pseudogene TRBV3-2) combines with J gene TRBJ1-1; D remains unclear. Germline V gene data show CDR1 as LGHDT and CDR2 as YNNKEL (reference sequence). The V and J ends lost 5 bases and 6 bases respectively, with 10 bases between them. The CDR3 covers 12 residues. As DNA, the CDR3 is TGTGCCAGCAGCTACGGTGGAGCTGAAGCTTTCTTT. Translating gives CASSYGGAEAFF.

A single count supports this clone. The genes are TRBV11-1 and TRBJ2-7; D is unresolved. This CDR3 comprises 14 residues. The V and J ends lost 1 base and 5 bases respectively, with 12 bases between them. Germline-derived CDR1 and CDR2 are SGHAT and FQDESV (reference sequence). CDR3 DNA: TGTGCCAGCAGCTTAGGTCGTAGTCGCGACGAGCAGTACTTC. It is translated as CASSLGRSRDEQYF.

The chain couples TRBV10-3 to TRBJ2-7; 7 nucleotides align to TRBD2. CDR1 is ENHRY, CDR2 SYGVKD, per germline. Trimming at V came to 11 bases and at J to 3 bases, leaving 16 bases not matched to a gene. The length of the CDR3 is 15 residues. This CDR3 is CASKGGDGWDYEQYF. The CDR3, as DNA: TGTGCCTCCAAGGGAGGGGACGGCTGGGACTACGAGCAGTACTTC.

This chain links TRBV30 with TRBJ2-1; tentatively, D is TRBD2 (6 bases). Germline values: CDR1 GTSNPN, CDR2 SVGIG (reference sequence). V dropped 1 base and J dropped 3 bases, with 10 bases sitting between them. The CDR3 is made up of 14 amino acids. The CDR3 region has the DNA TGTGCCTGGAGTGGACCGGGACTCTACAATGAGCAGTTCTTC. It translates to CAWSGPGLYNEQFF.

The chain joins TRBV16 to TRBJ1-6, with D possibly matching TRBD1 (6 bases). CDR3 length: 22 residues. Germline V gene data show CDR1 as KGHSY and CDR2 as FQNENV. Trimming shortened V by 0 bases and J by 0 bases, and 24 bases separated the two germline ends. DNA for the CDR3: TGTGCCAGCAGCCAATCGGTAATGGGACACCTTCGCCCGAGCTCCTATAATTCACCCCTCCACTTT. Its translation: CASSQSVMGHLRPSSYNSPLHF.

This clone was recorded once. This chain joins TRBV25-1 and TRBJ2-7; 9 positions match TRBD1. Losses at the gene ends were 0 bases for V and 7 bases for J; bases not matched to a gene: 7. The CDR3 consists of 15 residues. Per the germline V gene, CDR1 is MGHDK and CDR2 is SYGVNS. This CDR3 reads CASSEYSFGQGEQYF. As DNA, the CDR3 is TGTGCCAGCAGTGAATATTCCTTTGGACAGGGGGAGCAGTACTTC.

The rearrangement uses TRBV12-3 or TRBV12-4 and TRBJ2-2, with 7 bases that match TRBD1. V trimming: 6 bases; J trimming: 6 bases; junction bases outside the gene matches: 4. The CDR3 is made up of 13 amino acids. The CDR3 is CASRRQGSGELFF. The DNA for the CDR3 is TGTGCCAGCAGGCGACAGGGTTCCGGGGAGCTGTTTTTT.

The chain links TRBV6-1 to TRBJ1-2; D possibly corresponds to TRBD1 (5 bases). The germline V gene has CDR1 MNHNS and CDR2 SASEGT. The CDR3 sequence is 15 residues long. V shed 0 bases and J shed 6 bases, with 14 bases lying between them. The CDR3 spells CASSEAGGRSDGYTF. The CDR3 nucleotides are TGTGCCAGCAGTGAAGCGGGGGGAAGGAGTGATGGCTACACCTTC.

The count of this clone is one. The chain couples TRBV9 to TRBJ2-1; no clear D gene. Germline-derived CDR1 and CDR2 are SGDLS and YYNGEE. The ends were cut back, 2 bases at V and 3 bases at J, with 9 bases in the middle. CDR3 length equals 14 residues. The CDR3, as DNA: TGTGCCAGCAGCGTCGCTCCTAGCTACAATGAGCAGTTCTTC. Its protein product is CASSVAPSYNEQFF.

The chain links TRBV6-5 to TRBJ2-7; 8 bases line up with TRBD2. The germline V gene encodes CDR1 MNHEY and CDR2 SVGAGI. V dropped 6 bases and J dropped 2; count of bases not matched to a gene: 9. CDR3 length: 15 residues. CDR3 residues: CASSRLAGPPYEQYF. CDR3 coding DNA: TGTGCCAGCAGCAGGTTAGCGGGACCCCCCTACGAGCAGTACTTC.

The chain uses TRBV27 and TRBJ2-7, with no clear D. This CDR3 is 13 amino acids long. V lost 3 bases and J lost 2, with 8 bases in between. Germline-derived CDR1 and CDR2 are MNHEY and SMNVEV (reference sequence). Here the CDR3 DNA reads TGTGCCAGCAGTTTGCGAAGCCCCTACGAGCAGTACTTC. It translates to CASSLRSPYEQYF.

Written as DNA, the CDR3 is TGCGCCAGCAGAGCTAGACAGGAGAACACTGAAGCTTTCTTT. Protein product: CASRARQENTEAFF. The V call is TRBV10-1, the J call TRBJ1-1; perhaps TRBD1 as D (6 bases). Germline V gives CDR1 WNHNN, CDR2 SYGVQD (reference sequence). V lost 6 bases and J lost 1, with 12 bases in between. This CDR3 contains 14 residues.

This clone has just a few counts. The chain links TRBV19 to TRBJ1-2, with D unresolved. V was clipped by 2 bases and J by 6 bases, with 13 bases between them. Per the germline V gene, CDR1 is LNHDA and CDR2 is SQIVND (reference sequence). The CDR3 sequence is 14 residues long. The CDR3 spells CASSIYNSKNGYTF. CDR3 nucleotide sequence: TGTGCCAGTAGTATATATAACAGCAAAAATGGCTACACCTTC. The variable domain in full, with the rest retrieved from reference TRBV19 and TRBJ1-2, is DGGITQSPKYLFRKEGQNVTLSCEQNLNHDAMYWYRQDPGQGLRLIYYSQIVNDFQKGDIAEGYSVSREKKESFPLTVTSAQKNPTAFYLCASSIYNSKNGYTFGSGTRLTVV.

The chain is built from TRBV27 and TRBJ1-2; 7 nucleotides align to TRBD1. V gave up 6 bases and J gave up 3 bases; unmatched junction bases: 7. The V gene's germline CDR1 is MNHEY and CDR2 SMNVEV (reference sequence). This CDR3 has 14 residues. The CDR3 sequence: CASSRRQGDYGYTF. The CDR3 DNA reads TGTGCCAGCAGCAGACGACAGGGAGACTATGGCTACACCTTC.

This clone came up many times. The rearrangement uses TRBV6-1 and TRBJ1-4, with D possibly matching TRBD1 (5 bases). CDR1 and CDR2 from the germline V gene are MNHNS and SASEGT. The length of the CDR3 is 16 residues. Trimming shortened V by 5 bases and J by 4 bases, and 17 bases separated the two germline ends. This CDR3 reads CASSQGASSGNEKLFF. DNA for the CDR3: TGTGCCAGCAGTCAAGGGGCCTCCAGCGGTAATGAAAAACTGTTTTTT.

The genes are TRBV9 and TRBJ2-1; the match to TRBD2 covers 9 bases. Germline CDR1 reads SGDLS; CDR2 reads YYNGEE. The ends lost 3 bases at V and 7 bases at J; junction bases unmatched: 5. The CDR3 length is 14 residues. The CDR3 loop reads CASSGGGAGNEQFF. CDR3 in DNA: TGTGCCAGCAGCGGCGGGGGGGCCGGGAATGAGCAGTTCTTC. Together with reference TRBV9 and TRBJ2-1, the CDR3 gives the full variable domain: DSGVTQTPKHLITATGQRVTLRCSPRSGDLSVYWYQQSLDQGLQFLIQYYNGEERAKGNILERFSAQQFPDLHSELNLSSLELGDSALYFCASSGGGAGNEQFFGPGTRLTVL.

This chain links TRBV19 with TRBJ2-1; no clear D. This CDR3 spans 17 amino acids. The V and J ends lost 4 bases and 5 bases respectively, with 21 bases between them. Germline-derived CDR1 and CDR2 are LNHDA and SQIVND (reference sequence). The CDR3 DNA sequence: TGTGCCAGTAGTAACAGCATAATATTACCTAACGACAATGAGCAGTTCTTC. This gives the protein CASSNSIILPNDNEQFF. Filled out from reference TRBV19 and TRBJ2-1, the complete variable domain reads DGGITQSPKYLFRKEGQNVTLSCEQNLNHDAMYWYRQDPGQGLRLIYYSQIVNDFQKGDIAEGYSVSREKKESFPLTVTSAQKNPTAFYLCASSNSIILPNDNEQFFGPGTRLTVL.

The CDR3 is CASRQGAGYNEQFF. Here the CDR3 DNA reads TGTGCCAGCAGACAGGGGGCGGGCTACAATGAGCAGTTCTTC. This rearrangement joins TRBV2 to TRBJ2-1, with 9 bases matching TRBD1. Germline loops: CDR1 SNHLY, CDR2 FYNNEI. The CDR3 has 14 residues. V dropped 6 bases and J dropped 3; count of bases not matched to a gene: 3.